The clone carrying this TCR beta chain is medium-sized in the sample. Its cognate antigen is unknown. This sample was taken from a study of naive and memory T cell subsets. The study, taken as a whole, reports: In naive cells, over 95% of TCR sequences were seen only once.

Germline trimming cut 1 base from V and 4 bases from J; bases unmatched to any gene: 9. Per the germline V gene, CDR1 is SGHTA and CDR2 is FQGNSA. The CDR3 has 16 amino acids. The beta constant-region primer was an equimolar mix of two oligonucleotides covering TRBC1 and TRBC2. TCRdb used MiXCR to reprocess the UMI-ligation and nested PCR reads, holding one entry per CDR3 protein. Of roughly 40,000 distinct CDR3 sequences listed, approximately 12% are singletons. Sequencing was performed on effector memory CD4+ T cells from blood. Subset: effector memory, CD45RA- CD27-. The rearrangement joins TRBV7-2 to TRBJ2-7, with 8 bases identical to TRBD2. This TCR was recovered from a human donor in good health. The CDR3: CASSLGASGLGYEQYF. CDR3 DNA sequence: TGTGCCAGCAGCTTAGGGGCTAGCGGGTTGGGGTACGAGCAGTACTTC.